The 21 T cell receptor beta chains reported below all come from one sample, sequenced in a study of beta chain features in type 1 diabetes (dated by TCRdb to 2016 to 2019). Overall results and qualifications from the work: In all four CD4+ subsets, TCRB CDR3 length was moderately but significantly shorter in type 1 diabetes patients.

These receptors have no identified antigens. Library method: the immunoSEQ multiplex PCR assay. The High Capacity cDNA Reverse Transcription Kit was used to reverse transcribe all of the isolated RNA, meaning that expressed TCRB transcripts were what got sequenced. Not all clones reach the TCRdb copy of this immuneACCESS table, which keeps in-frame sequences only. Checked studies attribute under half of the gap to unresolved V genes and leave the rest unexplained. The sample table lists hundreds of thousands of clones, about 15% of them with a count of one. Less than 0.02% of the sample is in the top ten clones. The specimen sequenced was naive CD4+ T cells from blood. What this sample's cell subset or site label stands for: true naive CD4+ T cells. The receptor set was obtained from a man younger than 35 with type 1 diabetes.

This chain connects TRBV9 to TRBJ1-6, with D uncertain. V lost 3 bases, J lost 9 bases, and 16 bases lay in between. The CDR3 sequence is 15 residues long. The V gene's germline CDR1 is SGDLS and CDR2 YYNGEE. The DNA of the CDR3 is TGTGCCAGCAGCGGTACTGGGAGCGGTAGTTCACCCCTCCACTTT. Translated: CASSGTGSGSSPLHF. The full variable domain, its missing parts supplied by reference TRBV9 and TRBJ1-6, is DSGVTQTPKHLITATGQRVTLRCSPRSGDLSVYWYQQSLDQGLQFLIQYYNGEERAKGNILERFSAQQFPDLHSELNLSSLELGDSALYFCASSGTGSGSSPLHFGNGTRLTVT.

This clone was detected only a few times. The rearrangement uses TRBV2 and TRBJ1-2, with 8 bases matching TRBD1. Germline V lookup: CDR1 SNHLY, CDR2 FYNNEI. This CDR3 comprises 13 residues. V lost 3 bases and J lost 5; bases outside the gene matches: 2. CDR3 sequence (DNA): TGTGCCAGCAGTGACGACAGGGGATATGGCTACACCTTC. As protein: CASSDDRGYGYTF.

The chain has TRBV19 and TRBJ1-5; possibly TRBD1 for D (5 bases). The CDR3 runs to 14 residues. Trimming took 11 bases from V and 0 from J, leaving 14 bases between them. Germline-derived CDR1 and CDR2 are LNHDA and SQIVND (reference sequence). The CDR3 spells CAVRGGHSNQPQHF. For the CDR3, the DNA is TGTGCCGTCCGGGGGGGTCATAGCAATCAGCCCCAGCATTTT.

This rearrangement joins TRBV5-4 to TRBJ2-1; TRBD2 aligns across 12 bases. This CDR3 region has 15 residues. In germline, CDR1 is SGHNT, CDR2 YYREEE (reference sequence). V gave up 5 bases and J gave up 4 bases; unmatched junction bases: 4. CDR3 nucleotide sequence: TGTGCCAGCAGAGGTGGACTAGCGGGGTACAATGAGCAGTTCTTC. Residues: CASRGGLAGYNEQFF.

This clone was counted between two and nine times. The genes are TRBV25-1 and TRBJ2-2; no reliable D call. The ends were cut back, 8 bases at V and 0 bases at J, with 10 bases in the middle. Germline values: CDR1 MGHDK, CDR2 SYGVNS. The CDR3 contains 14 residues. DNA for the CDR3: TGTGCCAGCGCGCTCGCGGCGAACACCGGGGAGCTGTTTTTT. This gives the protein CASALAANTGELFF.

This clone came up a few times. This rearrangement joins TRBV19 to TRBJ1-1; the D is unclear. This CDR3 spans 15 amino acids. The germline V gene encodes CDR1 LNHDA and CDR2 SQIVND (reference sequence). V gave up 3 bases and J gave up 0 bases, with 11 bases separating them. Here the CDR3 reads CASSMRPGMNTEAFF. The CDR3 DNA is TGTGCCAGTAGTATGCGGCCCGGGATGAACACTGAAGCTTTCTTT.

This clone has only a few counts. The chain uses TRBV7-2 and TRBJ2-7; 7 bases are shared with TRBD1. V shed 3 bases and J 4 bases; nucleotides not matched to a gene: 3. This CDR3 has 13 amino acids. The germline V gene encodes CDR1 SGHTA and CDR2 FQGNSA. DNA for the CDR3: TGTGCCAGCAGCTTGGGCAGGGGGTACGAGCAGTACTTC. Residues: CASSLGRGYEQYF.

The chain employs TRBV4-2 and TRBJ2-2; 8 bases align to TRBD1. CDR3 size: 14 residues. Germline V gives CDR1 LGHNA, CDR2 YNFKEQ. J lost 6 bases, V lost 0 bases, and 0 bases had no gene match. CDR3 nucleotide sequence: TGTGCCAGCAGCCAAGACAGGGGGCCCGGGGAGCTGTTTTTT. Amino acids: CASSQDRGPGELFF.

The genes are TRBV5-1 and TRBJ2-5; 8 nucleotides align to TRBD1. Trimming took 2 bases from V and 3 from J; bases not matched to a gene: 6. CDR1 and CDR2 (germline): SGHRS, YFSETQ. The CDR3 extends over 15 amino acids. The CDR3 is CASSFGTGHEETQYF. The CDR3 DNA follows: TGCGCCAGCAGCTTTGGGACAGGCCACGAAGAGACCCAGTACTTC.

This clone was found a few times. V is TRBV7-9 and J is TRBJ2-7; D is undetermined. Germline V lookup: CDR1 SEHNR, CDR2 FQNEAQ (reference sequence). The CDR3 contains 11 residues. The ends were cut back, 4 bases at V and 9 bases at J, with 10 bases in the middle. The CDR3 here is CASSSNQVQYF. In nucleotides, the CDR3 is TGTGCCAGCAGCTCGAATCAGGTGCAGTACTTC.

The chain recombines TRBV30 with TRBJ2-2; 7 nucleotides align to TRBD2. The CDR3 contains 15 residues. J lost 6 bases, V lost 2 bases, and 9 bases had no gene match. The germline CDR1 and CDR2 sequences are GTSNPN and SVGIG (reference sequence). CDR3 nucleotides: TGTGCCTGGAGTCAGTACGGGAGGTTGGCCGGGGAGCTGTTTTTT. Translating gives CAWSQYGRLAGELFF.

This clone was seen a few times. The chain combines TRBV28 with TRBJ2-7; 8 bases line up with TRBD1. Germline assignment: CDR1 MDHEN and CDR2 SYDVKM. The V gene end was trimmed by 6 bases and the J gene end by 6 bases; junction bases not matched to a gene: 16. This CDR3 region has 16 residues. The CDR3 protein is CASSPGDRGGLGEQYF. The CDR3 DNA reads as TGTGCCAGCAGCCCTGGAGACAGGGGAGGATTGGGCGAGCAGTACTTC.

V gene TRBV7-9 combines with J gene TRBJ1-2; no firm D call. This CDR3 contains 14 residues. V was shortened by 0 bases and J by 1 base, with 6 bases between the two germline ends. CDR1 is SEHNR, CDR2 FQNEAQ, per germline (reference sequence). The CDR3 is CASSLAGVNYGYTF. The CDR3 DNA sequence: TGTGCCAGCAGCTTAGCCGGGGTTAACTATGGCTACACCTTC.

The chain joins TRBV2 to TRBJ2-2; D is unresolved. V lost 4 bases to trimming and J lost 3 bases, with 9 bases between them. From germline, CDR1 is SNHLY and CDR2 FYNNEI. The CDR3 consists of 14 residues. CDR3 protein: CASSGALYTGELFF. The DNA of the CDR3 is TGTGCCAGCAGTGGCGCCTTATACACCGGGGAGCTGTTTTTT.

A few counts support this clone. The V call is TRBV9, the J call TRBJ2-5; 10 bases map to TRBD1. The CDR3 is made up of 17 amino acids. CDR1 is SGDLS, CDR2 YYNGEE, per germline. With 0 bases clipped from V and 3 bases from J, the junction kept 8 bases outside the gene matches. CDR3 loop: CASSVAPPDRGKETQYF. DNA for the CDR3: TGTGCCAGCAGCGTAGCCCCCCCGGACAGGGGGAAAGAGACCCAGTACTTC.

CDR3 sequence (DNA): TGTGCCAGCTCACCATGGGGACTACCTCACAATGAGCAGTTCTTC. Residues: CASSPWGLPHNEQFF. The chain combines TRBV18 with TRBJ2-1; 7 bases line up with TRBD2. This CDR3 is 15 amino acids long. Per the germline V gene, CDR1 is KGHSH and CDR2 is LQKENI. V lost 2 bases and J lost 5; bases outside the gene matches: 6.

This clone was detected a few times. J is TRBJ2-5 and V is TRBV18; 9 bases line up with TRBD1. CDR1 KGHSH and CDR2 LQKENI come from the germline V gene. The V segment lost 5 bases and the J segment 4 bases; nucleotides outside the gene matches: 8. The CDR3 runs to 15 residues. CDR3 protein: CASSSNRDRAETQYF. CDR3 DNA: TGTGCCAGCTCATCAAACCGGGACAGGGCAGAGACCCAGTACTTC.

The rearrangement links TRBV7-9 to TRBJ1-6, with TRBD1 identical over 7 bases. The CDR3 sequence is 16 residues long. From germline, CDR1 is SEHNR and CDR2 FQNEAQ (reference sequence). The junction had 8 bases not matched to a gene; V was cut back by 2 bases and J by 7 bases. The CDR3 spells CASSLSQGGGNSPLHF. CDR3 bases: TGTGCCAGCAGCTTATCGCAGGGGGGAGGAAATTCACCCCTCCACTTT. The full variable domain, its missing parts supplied by reference TRBV7-9 and TRBJ1-6, is DTGVSQNPRHKITKRGQNVTFRCDPISEHNRLYWYRQTLGQGPEFLTYFQNEAQLEKSRLLSDRFSAERPKGSFSTLEIQRTEQGDSAMYLCASSLSQGGGNSPLHFGNGTRLTVT.

This clone was counted between two and nine times. The chain joins TRBV5-4 to TRBJ2-2, with D tentatively TRBD1 (5 bases). V shed 4 bases and J shed 5 bases, with 6 bases lying between them. CDR1 and CDR2 from the germline V gene are SGHNT and YYREEE (reference sequence). This CDR3 has 12 amino acids. CDR3 nucleotides: TGTGCCAGCAGCACAGGAACCGGGGAGCTGTTTTTT. It codes for CASSTGTGELFF.

In this sample, this clone turned up a few times. The chain combines TRBV4-1 with TRBJ1-1; 7 nucleotides agree with TRBD1. J lost 3 bases, V lost 4 bases, and 8 bases had no gene match. The germline V gene has CDR1 MGHRA and CDR2 YSYEKL. CDR3 size: 15 residues. Here the CDR3 reads CASSPFPRGDTEAFF. DNA of the CDR3: TGCGCCAGCAGCCCGTTCCCCAGGGGGGACACTGAAGCTTTCTTT.

A few counts support this clone. This rearrangement joins TRBV15 to TRBJ2-7; 10 bases fit TRBD1. V gave up 5 bases and J gave up 7 bases; unmatched junction bases: 14. The CDR3 sequence is 16 residues long. Germline V gives CDR1 LNHNV, CDR2 YYDKDF (reference sequence). The CDR3 protein is CATSRTLRQGAGEQYF. In nucleotides, the CDR3 is TGTGCCACCAGCCGAACCCTTAGACAGGGGGCTGGGGAGCAGTACTTC.